The entry below gives a single T cell receptor (beta chain) sequence along with its context. The target antigen is unknown. 60 Vbeta and 13 Jbeta primers were used in PCR. Using immunoSEQ multiplex PCR, the repertoire was profiled, and TCRdb retains in-frame clones only, with some absent. The table includes around 53,000 clones, roughly four fifths detected once. CDR1 and CDR2 from the germline V gene are KGHSH and LQKENI. This CDR3 has 16 amino acids. The ends lost 3 bases at V and 5 bases at J; junction bases unmatched: 8. These data originate in a study of cytomegalovirus exposure and HLA in healthy donors. Notes on the study in general: Analysis was carried out at a later point, and it linked a missense DCLRE1C variant to TCR beta V- and J-gene trimming.

This sequence joins TRBV18 and TRBJ1-4, with TRBD1 matching over 8 bases. The sequence was collected from a man between 45 and 60 years old in good health and CMV-seronegative. Sequencing was performed on PBMCs. This chain's CDR3 is CASSPDRDLANEKLFF. The CDR3 DNA sequence: TGTGCCAGCTCACCGGACAGGGACTTGGCAAATGAAAAACTGTTTTTT.